This is a list of T cell receptor beta chains from one sample in a study of cytomegalovirus exposure and HLA in healthy donors. TCRdb keeps only in-frame clones here, not all; method: immunoSEQ multiplex PCR. Of around 150,000 clones listed, 70% to 75% are singletons. Sequencing used PBMCs. These receptors all stem from a man between 18 and 29 years old in good health and CMV-seropositive. The CDR3 runs from the conserved cysteine through the conserved F or W. The D gene is left open where the match is weak. Some rows mark clone size as missing; the rest say once, few, many or name a class of expanded clone.

J gene: TRBJ2-1; D gene: TRBD2; V gene: TRBV6-4; clone size: few; CDR3 protein: CASSETSGGPREQFF; CDR3 DNA: TGTGCCAGCAGTGAAACTAGCGGGGGGCCCAGAGAGCAGTTCTTC
J gene: TRBJ1-6; D gene: -; V gene: TRBV11-2; clone size: -; CDR3 protein: CASSLDRAGNSPLHF; CDR3 DNA: TGTGCCAGCAGCTTAGATCGGGCAGGGAATTCACCCCTCCACTTT
J gene: TRBJ1-1; D gene: -; V gene: TRBV9; clone size: -; CDR3 protein: CASSALTGNTEAFF; CDR3 DNA: TGTGCCAGCAGCGCCTTGACAGGGAACACTGAAGCTTTCTTT
J gene: TRBJ2-4; D gene: TRBD2; V gene: TRBV7-9; clone size: -; CDR3 protein: CASSFFVAGGPAKNIQYF; CDR3 DNA: TGTGCCAGCAGCTTTTTTGTAGCGGGAGGGCCGGCCAAAAACATTCAGTACTTC
J gene: TRBJ2-1; D gene: -; V gene: TRBV27; clone size: -; CDR3 protein: CASSLRASGGEQFF; CDR3 DNA: TGTGCCAGCAGTTTGAGGGCGTCGGGGGGCGAGCAGTTCTTC
J gene: TRBJ1-3; D gene: -; V gene: TRBV7-8; clone size: -; CDR3 protein: CASSRTGKAGNTIYF; CDR3 DNA: TGTGCCAGCAGCCGCACAGGGAAAGCTGGAAACACCATATATTTT
J gene: TRBJ2-3; D gene: -; V gene: TRBV28; clone size: -; CDR3 protein: CASRLDPPDTQYF; CDR3 DNA: TGTGCCAGCAGACTCGATCCCCCAGATACGCAGTATTTT
J gene: TRBJ1-1; D gene: -; V gene: TRBV13; clone size: -; CDR3 protein: CASSRSWTVNTEAFF; CDR3 DNA: TGTGCCAGCAGCCGGTCTTGGACAGTAAACACTGAAGCTTTCTTT
J gene: TRBJ2-4; D gene: -; V gene: TRBV27; clone size: -; CDR3 protein: CASSYIRTYKNIQYF; CDR3 DNA: TGTGCCAGCAGTTATATTCGGACATACAAAAACATTCAGTACTTC
J gene: TRBJ2-3; D gene: -; V gene: TRBV9; clone size: -; CDR3 protein: CASSVGVRPDTQYF; CDR3 DNA: TGTGCCAGCAGCGTAGGAGTACGCCCAGATACGCAGTATTTT
J gene: TRBJ1-1; D gene: TRBD1; V gene: TRBV5-5; clone size: -; CDR3 protein: CASSVIQGADTEAFF; CDR3 DNA: TGTGCCAGCAGCGTAATACAGGGGGCCGACACTGAAGCTTTCTTT
J gene: TRBJ1-6; D gene: -; V gene: TRBV7-6; clone size: -; CDR3 protein: CASSEDPRPSSPLHF; CDR3 DNA: TGTGCCAGCAGTGAGGATCCACGTCCAAGTTCACCCCTCCACTTT
J gene: TRBJ1-1; D gene: -; V gene: TRBV30; clone size: -; CDR3 protein: CACRSPGNTEAFF; CDR3 DNA: TGTGCCTGTCGATCGCCGGGTAACACTGAAGCTTTCTTT
J gene: TRBJ1-5; D gene: -; V gene: TRBV7-8; clone size: -; CDR3 protein: CASSLVRGANNQPQHF; CDR3 DNA: TGTGCCAGCAGCTTAGTTCGGGGGGCGAACAATCAGCCCCAGCATTTT
J gene: TRBJ1-2; D gene: -; V gene: TRBV10-3; clone size: -; CDR3 protein: CAISDPARWNYGYTF; CDR3 DNA: TGTGCCATCAGTGACCCGGCCAGGTGGAACTATGGCTACACCTTC
J gene: TRBJ1-3; D gene: TRBD1; V gene: TRBV9; clone size: -; CDR3 protein: CASSANDRARGNTIYF; CDR3 DNA: TGTGCCAGCAGCGCCAACGACAGGGCCCGGGGAAACACCATATATTTT
J gene: TRBJ1-5; D gene: TRBD1; V gene: TRBV7-9; clone size: -; CDR3 protein: CASSTTGVGQPQHF; CDR3 DNA: TGTGCCAGCAGCACAACAGGGGTCGGGCAGCCCCAGCATTTT
J gene: TRBJ2-1; D gene: -; V gene: TRBV6-1; clone size: -; CDR3 protein: CASTRDLNEQFF; CDR3 DNA: TGTGCCAGCACCAGGGATCTTAATGAGCAGTTCTTC
J gene: TRBJ1-5; D gene: TRBD1; V gene: TRBV7-9; clone size: -; CDR3 protein: CASSHRGSNQPQHF; CDR3 DNA: TGTGCCAGCAGCCACAGGGGGTCCAATCAGCCCCAGCATTTT
J gene: TRBJ1-1; D gene: TRBD1; V gene: TRBV5-1; clone size: -; CDR3 protein: CASSSTSGTGGDAFF; CDR3 DNA: TGCGCCAGCAGCTCTACCTCCGGGACAGGGGGCGATGCTTTCTTT
J gene: TRBJ1-2; D gene: -; V gene: TRBV30; clone size: -; CDR3 protein: CAWSPPGVTYGYTF; CDR3 DNA: TGTGCCTGGAGTCCCCCCGGGGTAACCTATGGCTACACCTTC
J gene: TRBJ2-2; D gene: -; V gene: TRBV30; clone size: -; CDR3 protein: CAWSDGTFGTGELFF; CDR3 DNA: TGTGCCTGGAGTGACGGGACTTTTGGGACCGGGGAGCTGTTTTTT
J gene: TRBJ2-1; D gene: -; V gene: TRBV21-1; clone size: few; CDR3 protein: CASSTGPQAGGVYNEQFF; CDR3 DNA: TGTGCCAGCAGCACAGGGCCTCAGGCGGGGGGCGTATACAATGAGCAGTTCTTC
J gene: TRBJ2-6; D gene: TRBD1; V gene: TRBV4-1; clone size: -; CDR3 protein: CASSPGTGTGANVLTF; CDR3 DNA: TGCGCCAGCTCCCCCGGGACAGGGACTGGGGCCAACGTCCTGACTTTC
J gene: TRBJ1-2; D gene: -; V gene: TRBV6-1; clone size: -; CDR3 protein: CASSQLGGSNYGYTF; CDR3 DNA: TGTGCCAGCAGCCAATTGGGGGGGTCTAACTATGGCTACACCTTC
J gene: TRBJ1-5; D gene: -; V gene: TRBV4-1; clone size: -; CDR3 protein: CASSQDEVAFQPQHF; CDR3 DNA: TGCGCCAGCAGCCAAGACGAGGTCGCGTTTCAGCCCCAGCATTTT
J gene: TRBJ1-6; D gene: -; V gene: TRBV2; clone size: -; CDR3 protein: CASSVGQPNNSPLHF; CDR3 DNA: TGTGCCAGCAGTGTTGGGCAGCCCAATAATTCACCCCTCCACTTT
J gene: TRBJ2-1; D gene: -; V gene: TRBV5-1; clone size: -; CDR3 protein: CASSLDAGGVRNEQFF; CDR3 DNA: TGCGCCAGCAGCTTGGATGCTGGCGGGGTGCGGAATGAGCAGTTCTTC
J gene: TRBJ1-2; D gene: -; V gene: TRBV30; clone size: -; CDR3 protein: CAWSVRGQRIRGYTF; CDR3 DNA: TGTGCCTGGAGTGTACGAGGACAACGAATACGCGGCTACACCTTC
J gene: TRBJ2-3; D gene: -; V gene: TRBV7-2; clone size: -; CDR3 protein: CASSLDRVRSTDTQYF; CDR3 DNA: TGTGCCAGCAGCTTAGACAGGGTTCGTAGCACAGATACGCAGTATTTT
J gene: TRBJ1-5; D gene: -; V gene: TRBV29-1; clone size: -; CDR3 protein: CSVGGDSPNQPQHF; CDR3 DNA: TGCAGCGTTGGGGGGGATTCCCCCAATCAGCCCCAGCATTTT
J gene: TRBJ1-6; D gene: TRBD1; V gene: TRBV6-5; clone size: -; CDR3 protein: CASSYSLNRGSSPLHF; CDR3 DNA: TGTGCCAGCAGTTATTCTCTGAACAGGGGTTCGTCACCCCTCCACTTT
J gene: TRBJ2-5; D gene: TRBD2; V gene: TRBV30; clone size: -; CDR3 protein: CATLAGPGGTQYF; CDR3 DNA: TGTGCCACTCTAGCGGGACCGGGTGGGACCCAGTACTTC
J gene: TRBJ2-3; D gene: -; V gene: TRBV7-9; clone size: few; CDR3 protein: CASSPKVRVTDTQYF; CDR3 DNA: TGTGCCAGCAGCCCTAAAGTCAGGGTTACAGATACGCAGTATTTT
J gene: TRBJ2-1; D gene: TRBD2; V gene: TRBV15; clone size: once; CDR3 protein: CATSRGLAGYEQFF; CDR3 DNA: TGTGCCACCAGCAGAGGGCTAGCGGGTTATGAGCAGTTCTTC
J gene: TRBJ2-3; D gene: -; V gene: TRBV10-3; clone size: -; CDR3 protein: CAITPDRFKDTQYF; CDR3 DNA: TGTGCCATCACTCCAGACAGGTTCAAAGATACGCAGTATTTT
J gene: TRBJ2-5; D gene: -; V gene: TRBV19; clone size: -; CDR3 protein: CASSGQPQETQYF; CDR3 DNA: TGTGCCAGTAGCGGACAGCCCCAAGAGACCCAGTACTTC
J gene: TRBJ1-5; D gene: -; V gene: TRBV19; clone size: -; CDR3 protein: CASSSSTGNYQPQHF; CDR3 DNA: TGTGCCAGTAGTAGTTCGACGGGGAATTATCAGCCCCAGCATTTT
J gene: TRBJ1-1; D gene: -; V gene: TRBV29-1; clone size: -; CDR3 protein: CSVQGMNTEAFF; CDR3 DNA: TGCAGCGTGCAGGGAATGAACACTGAAGCTTTCTTT
J gene: TRBJ1-1; D gene: TRBD1; V gene: TRBV5-1; clone size: -; CDR3 protein: CASSPPGGNTEAFF; CDR3 DNA: TGCGCCAGCAGCCCTCCAGGGGGGAACACTGAAGCTTTCTTT
J gene: TRBJ2-4; D gene: TRBD2; V gene: TRBV11-3; clone size: -; CDR3 protein: CASSRAGQYFQYF; CDR3 DNA: TGTGCCAGCAGTCGAGCGGGGCAGTATTTTCAGTACTTC
J gene: TRBJ2-3; D gene: TRBD1; V gene: TRBV11-3; clone size: once; CDR3 protein: CASSPRQGLNTQYF; CDR3 DNA: TGTGCCAGCAGCCCGAGACAGGGTCTGAATACGCAGTATTTT
J gene: TRBJ1-2; D gene: TRBD1; V gene: TRBV9; clone size: -; CDR3 protein: CASSVGGQPNYGYTF; CDR3 DNA: TGTGCCAGCAGCGTAGGGGGACAGCCTAACTATGGCTACACCTTC